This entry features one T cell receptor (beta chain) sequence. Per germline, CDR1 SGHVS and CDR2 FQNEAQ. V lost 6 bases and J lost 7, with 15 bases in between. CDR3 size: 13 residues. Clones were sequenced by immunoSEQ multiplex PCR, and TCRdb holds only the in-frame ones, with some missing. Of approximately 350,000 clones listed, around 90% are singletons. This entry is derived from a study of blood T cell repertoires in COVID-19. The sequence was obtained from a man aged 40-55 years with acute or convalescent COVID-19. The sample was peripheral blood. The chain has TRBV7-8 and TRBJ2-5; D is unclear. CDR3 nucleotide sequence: TGTGCCAGCAGGGAAAAGGCCCCGGGGACCCAGTACTTC. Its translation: CASREKAPGTQYF.